The 22 T cell receptor beta chains given below trace back to one sample, sequenced in a study of T-cell memory formation after mild COVID-19 (dated by TCRdb to 2020 to 2022). The library was produced with 5' RACE. The sample was run on an Illumina NovaSeq 6000. The public reads were reanalyzed by TCRdb: fastp trimming at Q25, MiXCR alignment, in-frame beta chains only. Identical CDR3 proteins give one entry, which carries the most common genes and DNA. Counted in this sample were 380,000 or so distinct CDR3 sequences; approximately 15% of them appeared once. The ten largest clones take up around 21% of the sample. Sequenced sample: PBMCs or a T cell subset sorted from them (not recorded which). Source of these receptors: a man aged 18 to 30 who had mild COVID-19 (a few samples of this study predate the infection). The sample titles of this study are shuffled in the database, so cell type and time point are left out; the donor was told from shared clones.

In this sample, this clonotype turned up a few times. This chain connects TRBV4-3 to TRBJ2-7; perhaps TRBD1 as D (6 bases). This CDR3 comprises 15 residues. Between the trimmed V and J ends, which lost 4 bases and 3 bases, there was a span of 16 bases. Germline V CDR1 and CDR2: LGHNA, YSLEER. CDR3 DNA sequence: TGCGCCAGCAGCCGCACACACAGGGTCGGCTACGAGCAGTACTTC. Residues: CASSRTHRVGYEQYF.

This clonotype has a count of ten or more. V gene TRBV7-9 combines with J gene TRBJ2-7; 12 bases are shared with TRBD2. CDR1 SEHNR and CDR2 FQNEAQ come from the germline V gene (reference sequence). V shed 5 bases, J shed 4 bases, and the junction held 6 bases outside the gene matches. The CDR3 sequence is 15 residues long. DNA for the CDR3: TGTGCCAGCAGCCCCACTAGCGGGGGGCCTTACGAGCAGTACTTC. Translated: CASSPTSGGPYEQYF.

This clonotype has a handful of counts. The rearrangement uses TRBV7-9 and TRBJ2-2, with 10 bases identical to TRBD1. CDR3 length: 16 amino acids. CDR1 and CDR2 from the germline V gene are SEHNR and FQNEAQ (reference sequence). V trimming: 8 bases; J trimming: 9 bases; junction bases outside the gene matches: 15. In DNA form, the CDR3 reads TGTGCCAGCGGGGCTCCGGGACAGGGGTTTGTCCGGGAGCTGTTTTTT. It specifies CASGAPGQGFVRELFF. The full variable domain, completed using reference TRBV7-9 and TRBJ2-2, is DTGVSQNPRHKITKRGQNVTFRCDPISEHNRLYWYRQTLGQGPEFLTYFQNEAQLEKSRLLSDRFSAERPKGSFSTLEIQRTEQGDSAMYLCASGAPGQGFVRELFFGEGSRLTVL.

There are a few counts of this clonotype. V and J are TRBV7-9 and TRBJ2-2; the D is unclear. The V end lost 0 bases, the J end lost 2 bases, and 13 bases lay between the germline ends. There are 17 residues in the CDR3. The germline V gene encodes CDR1 SEHNR and CDR2 FQNEAQ (reference sequence). The CDR3 reads CASSLARSTGNTGELFF. CDR3 sequence (DNA): TGTGCCAGCAGCTTAGCGCGGTCAACGGGTAACACCGGGGAGCTGTTTTTT.

The chain joins TRBV20-1 to TRBJ2-5; 7 nucleotides match TRBD1. V gave up 5 bases and J gave up 1 base; unmatched junction bases: 10. This CDR3 spans 15 amino acids. Per the germline V gene, CDR1 is DFQATT and CDR2 is SNEGSKA (reference sequence). Here the CDR3 reads CSALLTGLVQETQYF. CDR3 nucleotides: TGCAGTGCTCTTTTGACAGGGCTGGTCCAAGAGACCCAGTACTTC.

This clonotype appeared a few times. This sequence joins TRBV6-6 and TRBJ2-5; the match to TRBD2 covers 8 bases. The J segment lost 3 bases and the V segment lost 7 bases, leaving 10 bases of the junction unmatched. The CDR3 is 15 residues long. CDR1 and CDR2 from the germline V gene are MNHNY and SVGAGI (reference sequence). The CDR3 coding sequence is TGTGCCAGCATCCCCGGGGGGGGCTTGGAAGAGACCCAGTACTTC. It encodes CASIPGGGLEETQYF.

This chain joins TRBV12-3 or TRBV12-4 and TRBJ1-1, with D uncertain. The CDR3 contains 13 residues. Trimming left V 3 bases short and J 3 bases short, with 8 bases between. The CDR3 nucleotides read TGTGCCAGCAGTTTTAACGGGGACACTGAAGCTTTCTTT. Translation gives CASSFNGDTEAFF.

The chain carries TRBV5-1 and TRBJ1-1; a weak D match, TRBD1 (5 bases). CDR1 and CDR2 (germline): SGHRS, YFSETQ. V was clipped by 0 bases and J by 8 bases, with 14 bases between them. The CDR3 covers 14 residues. In DNA form, the CDR3 reads TGCGCCAGCAGCTTGGCCGTAGGGAGGACAGAAGCTTTCTTT. This translates into CASSLAVGRTEAFF.

The sample holds many counts of this clonotype. For the CDR3, the DNA is TGTGCCAGCAGCTTAGGGGCGGGGTTGGCAGATACGCAGTATTTT. It codes for CASSLGAGLADTQYF. The chain joins TRBV7-2 to TRBJ2-3, with TRBD2 as a possible D gene (6 bases). V was shortened by 1 base and J by 4 bases, with 12 bases between the two germline ends. From germline, CDR1 is SGHTA and CDR2 FQGNSA. The CDR3 length is 15 residues.

This clonotype showed up just a few times. CDR3 DNA: TGTGCCAGCAGCACAACGTATGGCTACACCTTC. Translating gives CASSTTYGYTF. The gene calls are TRBV5-4 and TRBJ1-2; D is undetermined. Germline V lookup: CDR1 SGHNT, CDR2 YYREEE (reference sequence). The CDR3 covers 11 residues. V lost 4 bases, J lost 5 bases, and 6 bases lay in between. Combining the CDR3 with reference TRBV5-4 and TRBJ1-2 gives the whole variable domain ETGVTQSPTHLIKTRGQQVTLRCSSQSGHNTVSWYQQALGQGPQFIFQYYREEENGRGNFPPRFSGLQFPNYSSELNVNALELDDSALYLCASSTTYGYTFGSGTRLTVV.

This chain links TRBV11-2 with TRBJ1-1, with D unresolved. Germline V gene lookup returns CDR1 SGHAT and CDR2 FQNNGV. The germline V and J ends were trimmed by 0 bases and 2 bases, with 10 bases remaining between them. The CDR3 extends over 15 amino acids. The CDR3 region is CASSLDPAVNTEAFF. The CDR3, as DNA: TGTGCCAGCAGCTTAGACCCGGCGGTAAACACTGAAGCTTTCTTT.

This clonotype was counted a few times. The rearrangement links TRBV20-1 to TRBJ1-2, with D uncertain. The CDR3 has 13 residues. CDR1 is DFQATT, CDR2 SNEGSKA, per germline (reference sequence). With 5 bases removed from V and 3 bases from J, the gap between germline ends came to 13 bases. The CDR3 coding sequence is TGCAGTGCTCCGGACCGCGATTACTATGGCTACACCTTC. It yields the protein CSAPDRDYYGYTF.

This clonotype was picked up a small number of times. The CDR3 bases are TGTGCCAGCAGCGTAGACCAGGGACAGCCCCAGCATTTT. Translating it yields CASSVDQGQPQHF. The chain joins TRBV9 to TRBJ1-5; possibly TRBD1 for D (5 bases). The V gene lost 0 bases and the J gene lost 7 bases, with 8 bases spanning the gap. This CDR3 is built from 13 residues. Germline lookup yields CDR1 SGDLS and CDR2 YYNGEE.

The chain uses TRBV10-3 and TRBJ1-5; possible D gene TRBD1, 6 bases. Trimming removed 2 bases at V and 6 bases at J, with 8 bases between. The CDR3 length is 13 residues. Germline V gene data show CDR1 as ENHRY and CDR2 as SYGVKD. This chain's CDR3 is CAISEGRGQPQHF. CDR3 DNA sequence: TGTGCCATCAGTGAGGGCAGGGGTCAGCCCCAGCATTTT.

This chain uses TRBV7-9 with TRBJ1-5; perhaps TRBD1 as D (5 bases). The CDR3 runs 13 residues. CDR1 is SEHNR and CDR2 is FQNEAQ in the germline V gene (reference sequence). Between the trimmed V and J ends, which lost 6 bases and 9 bases, there was a span of 15 bases. The CDR3 loop is CASRPGLGSPQHF. Written as DNA, the CDR3 is TGTGCCAGCAGACCAGGGCTAGGATCGCCCCAGCATTTT.

In this sample, this clonotype turned up a few times. The chain recombines TRBV11-2 with TRBJ1-1, with D tentatively TRBD1 (5 bases). Trimming stripped 5 bases from V and 4 bases from J, with 11 bases between. This CDR3 region has 13 residues. Germline lookup yields CDR1 SGHAT and CDR2 FQNNGV. The CDR3 nucleotides read TGTGCCAGCAGCCCTAGCCAGGGCACTGAAGCTTTCTTT. Protein product: CASSPSQGTEAFF.

J is TRBJ1-2 and V is TRBV6-5; 8 bases are shared with TRBD1. V lost 5 bases and J lost 8; bases outside the gene matches: 7. The CDR3 is 13 residues long. Germline V lookup: CDR1 MNHEY, CDR2 SVGAGI. CDR3 sequence reads: CASSGTGSKGYTF. The DNA of the CDR3 is TGTGCCAGCAGTGGGACAGGTTCAAAAGGCTACACCTTC.

This clonotype appeared many times. CDR3 region: CASSSQGPYNEQFF. CDR3 sequence (DNA): TGCGCCAGCAGCTCTCAGGGTCCCTACAATGAGCAGTTCTTC. The V call is TRBV5-1, the J call TRBJ2-1, with D perhaps TRBD1 (5 bases). The V end was cut by 3 bases, the J end by 2 bases, with 9 bases between. This CDR3 has 14 residues. CDR1 and CDR2 from the germline V gene are SGHRS and YFSETQ.

This clonotype appeared a single time. This chain joins TRBV24-1 and TRBJ2-7, with D hard to call. The CDR3 is 12 amino acids. V shed 8 bases and J shed 0 bases, with 7 bases lying between them. Germline CDR1 is KGHDR and CDR2 is SFDVKD. CDR3 DNA: TGTGCCACCATCCCGAGCTCCTACGAGCAGTACGTC. Its protein product is CATIPSSYEQYV.

This clonotype has more than one count but fewer than ten. The CDR3 DNA sequence: TGTGCCAGCAGATTTAGTTATGGCTACACCTTC. Encoded protein: CASRFSYGYTF. V usage is TRBV11-3 and J usage is TRBJ1-2; D remains ambiguous. There are 11 residues in the CDR3. Germline loops: CDR1 SGHNT, CDR2 YENEEA. With 6 bases removed from V and 5 bases from J, the gap between germline ends came to 7 bases. Drawing the rest from reference TRBV11-3 and TRBJ1-2, the complete variable domain is EAGVVQSPRYKIIEKKQPVAFWCNPISGHNTLYWYLQNLGQGPELLIRYENEEAVDDSQLPKDRFSAERLKGVDSTLKIQPAELGDSAVYLCASRFSYGYTFGSGTRLTVV.

This clonotype was recorded a few times. The V gene is TRBV4-3, the J gene TRBJ2-2; maybe TRBD2 (6 bases). V dropped 4 bases and J dropped 1 base, with 13 bases sitting between them. The V gene's germline CDR1 is LGHNA and CDR2 YSLEER. There are 16 residues in the CDR3. The CDR3 sequence is CASSLMVGGNTGELFF. Here the CDR3 DNA reads TGCGCCAGCAGCCTAATGGTCGGGGGGAACACCGGGGAGCTGTTTTTT.

This clonotype occurred a few times. The V gene is TRBV7-9, the J gene TRBJ1-3, with 8 bases that match TRBD1. CDR1 SEHNR and CDR2 FQNEAQ come from the germline V gene (reference sequence). The CDR3 runs 15 residues. V lost 5 bases and J lost 8; bases outside the gene matches: 11. The CDR3 here is CASSPFGQGVDTIYF. CDR3 in DNA: TGTGCCAGCAGCCCTTTCGGACAGGGTGTAGACACCATATATTTT.